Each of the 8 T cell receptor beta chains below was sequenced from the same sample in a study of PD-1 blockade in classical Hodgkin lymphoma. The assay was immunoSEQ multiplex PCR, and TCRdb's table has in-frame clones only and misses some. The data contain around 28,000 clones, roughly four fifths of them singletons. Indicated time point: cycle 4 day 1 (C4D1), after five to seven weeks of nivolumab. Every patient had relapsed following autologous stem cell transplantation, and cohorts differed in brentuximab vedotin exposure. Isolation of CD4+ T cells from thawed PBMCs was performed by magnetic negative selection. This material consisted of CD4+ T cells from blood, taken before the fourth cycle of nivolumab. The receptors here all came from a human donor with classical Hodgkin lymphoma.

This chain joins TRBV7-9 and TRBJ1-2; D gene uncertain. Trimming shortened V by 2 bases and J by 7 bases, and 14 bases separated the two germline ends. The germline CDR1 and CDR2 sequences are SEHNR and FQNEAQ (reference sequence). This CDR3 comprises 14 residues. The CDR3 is CASSLRSAPFGYTF. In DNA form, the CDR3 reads TGTGCCAGCAGCTTAAGGTCAGCGCCATTTGGCTACACCTTC.

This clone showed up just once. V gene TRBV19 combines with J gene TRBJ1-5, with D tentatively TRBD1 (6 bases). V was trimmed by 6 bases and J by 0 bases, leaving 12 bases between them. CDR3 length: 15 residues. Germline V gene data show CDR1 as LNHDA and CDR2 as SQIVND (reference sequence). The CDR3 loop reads CASSPGAISNQPQHF. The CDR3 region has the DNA TGTGCCAGTAGCCCAGGGGCGATTAGCAATCAGCCCCAGCATTTT.

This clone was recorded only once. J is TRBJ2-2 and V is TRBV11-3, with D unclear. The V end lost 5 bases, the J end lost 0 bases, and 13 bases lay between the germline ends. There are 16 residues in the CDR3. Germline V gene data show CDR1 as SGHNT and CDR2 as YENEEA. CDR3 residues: CASSPLSTSNTGELFF. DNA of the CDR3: TGTGCCAGCAGCCCACTATCCACATCGAACACCGGGGAGCTGTTTTTT.

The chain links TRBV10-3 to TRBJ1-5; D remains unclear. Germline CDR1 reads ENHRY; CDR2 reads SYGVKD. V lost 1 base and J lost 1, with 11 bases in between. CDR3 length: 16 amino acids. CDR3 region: CAISEWKGKSNQPQHF. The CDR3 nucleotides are TGTGCCATCAGTGAGTGGAAAGGGAAAAGCAATCAGCCCCAGCATTTT.

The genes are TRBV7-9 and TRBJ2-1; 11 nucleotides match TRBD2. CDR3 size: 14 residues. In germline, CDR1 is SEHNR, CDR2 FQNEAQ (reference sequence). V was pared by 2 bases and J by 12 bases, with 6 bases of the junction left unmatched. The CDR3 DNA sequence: TGTGCCAGCAGCTTACTACTAGCGGGAGTGCGGCAGTTCTTC. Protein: CASSLLLAGVRQFF.

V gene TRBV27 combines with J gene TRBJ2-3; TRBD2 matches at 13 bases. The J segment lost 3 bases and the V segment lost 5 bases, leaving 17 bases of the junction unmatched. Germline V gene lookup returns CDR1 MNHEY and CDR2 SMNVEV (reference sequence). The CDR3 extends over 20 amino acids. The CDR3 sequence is CASSPRLAGGLVSGTDTQYF. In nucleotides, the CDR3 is TGTGCCAGCAGTCCTCGACTAGCGGGGGGACTCGTCAGTGGTACAGATACGCAGTATTTT.

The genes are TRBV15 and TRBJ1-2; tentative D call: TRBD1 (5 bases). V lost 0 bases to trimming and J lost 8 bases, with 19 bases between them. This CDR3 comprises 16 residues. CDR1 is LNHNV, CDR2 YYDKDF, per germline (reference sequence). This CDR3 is CATSRDNSAIRDGYTF. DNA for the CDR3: TGTGCCACCAGCAGAGATAATTCGGCCATCAGGGACGGCTACACCTTC.

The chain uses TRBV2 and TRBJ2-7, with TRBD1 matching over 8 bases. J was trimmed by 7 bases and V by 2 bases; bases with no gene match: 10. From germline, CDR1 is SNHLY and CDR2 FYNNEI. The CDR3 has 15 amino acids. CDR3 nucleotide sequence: TGTGCCAGCAGTGAATTGGGTCAGGGGGCAGCGGAGCAGTACTTC. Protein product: CASSELGQGAAEQYF.